Listed below are T cell receptor beta chains from one sample, sequenced in a study of T cell responses to AZD1222 COVID-19 vaccine. The assay was immunoSEQ multiplex PCR, and TCRdb's table has in-frame clones only and misses some. The sample contains about 110,000 clones, roughly 87% of which appear only once. The source was peripheral blood, collected on day 0 of MenACWY control vaccination. The source is an adult in good health. The CDR3 runs from the conserved cysteine through the conserved F or W. A D gene is named only where the DNA matches it firmly. Clone sizes are given selectively: once, few, many, or a class where the clone is expanded.

d_call: .; clone_size: .; j_call: TRBJ1-1; v_call: TRBV5-1; cdr3_aa: CASSLTFEGHEAFF; cdr3_nt: TGCGCCAGCAGCCTAACCTTCGAGGGACATGAAGCTTTCTTT
d_call: TRBD2; clone_size: .; j_call: TRBJ2-1; v_call: TRBV5-1; cdr3_aa: CASSGRGNRDNEQFF; cdr3_nt: TGCGCCAGCAGCGGGCGGGGGAATCGGGACAATGAGCAGTTCTTC
d_call: .; clone_size: .; j_call: TRBJ2-2; v_call: TRBV6-6; cdr3_aa: CASSYPRTVTGELFF; cdr3_nt: TGTGCCAGCAGTTACCCCCGGACAGTAACCGGGGAGCTGTTTTTT
d_call: .; clone_size: .; j_call: TRBJ1-6; v_call: TRBV4-2; cdr3_aa: CASSQDGSPLHF; cdr3_nt: TGTGCCAGCAGCCAAGACGGGTCACCCCTCCACTTT
d_call: TRBD1; clone_size: .; j_call: TRBJ1-1; v_call: TRBV6-8; cdr3_aa: CASSLPRGPSNTEAFF; cdr3_nt: TGTGCCAGCAGTCTCCCCAGGGGGCCATCAAACACTGAAGCTTTCTTT
d_call: TRBD2; clone_size: .; j_call: TRBJ2-2; v_call: TRBV4-1; cdr3_aa: CASSHPEERGVHGELFF; cdr3_nt: TGCGCCAGCAGCCACCCCGAGGAGCGGGGGGTTCACGGGGAGCTGTTTTTT
d_call: .; clone_size: .; j_call: TRBJ1-2; v_call: TRBV4-1; cdr3_aa: CASSQDEGMGYTF; cdr3_nt: TGCGCCAGCAGCCAAGATGAGGGAATGGGCTACACCTTC
d_call: TRBD1; clone_size: .; j_call: TRBJ1-1; v_call: TRBV2; cdr3_aa: CASRSQTGMNTEAFF; cdr3_nt: TGTGCCAGCAGGTCGCAGACAGGGATGAACACTGAAGCTTTCTTT
d_call: TRBD1; clone_size: .; j_call: TRBJ1-1; v_call: TRBV6-6; cdr3_aa: CASSPRQGQNTEAFF; cdr3_nt: TGTGCCAGCAGTCCCCGACAGGGACAGAACACTGAAGCTTTCTTT
d_call: .; clone_size: .; j_call: TRBJ1-2; v_call: TRBV29-1; cdr3_aa: CSALNRDLGYGYTF; cdr3_nt: TGCAGCGCCTTGAACAGGGACTTAGGCTATGGCTACACCTTC
d_call: .; clone_size: .; j_call: TRBJ2-7; v_call: TRBV19; cdr3_aa: CASSQGRGETYEQYF; cdr3_nt: TGTGCCAGTAGTCAGGGACGGGGCGAGACCTACGAGCAGTACTTC
d_call: .; clone_size: .; j_call: TRBJ1-3; v_call: TRBV5-1; cdr3_aa: CASSLGGRNTIYF; cdr3_nt: TGCGCCAGCAGCTTAGGGGGGAGAAACACCATATATTTT
d_call: .; clone_size: .; j_call: TRBJ1-1; v_call: TRBV13; cdr3_aa: CASSRVEGNTEAFF; cdr3_nt: TGTGCCAGCAGCCGAGTGGAAGGGAACACTGAAGCTTTCTTT
d_call: .; clone_size: .; j_call: TRBJ1-1; v_call: TRBV3-1/TRBV3-2; cdr3_aa: CASSQDGGTEAFF; cdr3_nt: TGTGCCAGCAGCCAAGACGGGGGGACTGAAGCTTTCTTT
d_call: TRBD2; clone_size: .; j_call: TRBJ2-3; v_call: TRBV6-4; cdr3_aa: CASSQTSGGASDTQYF; cdr3_nt: TGTGCCAGCAGCCAGACTAGCGGGGGGGCCTCAGATACGCAGTATTTT
d_call: TRBD1; clone_size: once; j_call: TRBJ2-5; v_call: TRBV4-1; cdr3_aa: CASSQLAQGEETQYF; cdr3_nt: TGCGCCAGCAGCCAACTTGCCCAGGGGGAGGAGACCCAGTACTTC
d_call: .; clone_size: .; j_call: TRBJ1-3; v_call: TRBV19; cdr3_aa: CASSIPGPGNLGNTIYF; cdr3_nt: TGTGCCAGTAGTATCCCGGGACCGGGAAACCTTGGAAACACCATATATTTT
d_call: .; clone_size: once; j_call: TRBJ2-1; v_call: TRBV9; cdr3_aa: CASSADRLGEQFF; cdr3_nt: TGTGCCAGCAGCGCGGACCGATTGGGGGAGCAGTTCTTC
d_call: .; clone_size: .; j_call: TRBJ1-2; v_call: TRBV4-3; cdr3_aa: CASSHVDRSWGYTF; cdr3_nt: TGCGCCAGCAGCCACGTCGACAGATCTTGGGGCTACACCTTC
d_call: .; clone_size: .; j_call: TRBJ1-2; v_call: TRBV15; cdr3_aa: CATSRGLTGNYGYTF; cdr3_nt: TGTGCCACCAGCAGGGGACTCACGGGAAACTATGGCTACACCTTC
d_call: .; clone_size: few; j_call: TRBJ2-7; v_call: TRBV5-5; cdr3_aa: CASSLEDSEPYEQYF; cdr3_nt: TGTGCCAGCAGCTTGGAGGACAGCGAGCCTTACGAGCAGTACTTC
d_call: TRBD1; clone_size: .; j_call: TRBJ2-5; v_call: TRBV19; cdr3_aa: CASSIRDRGPTQETQYF; cdr3_nt: TGTGCCAGTAGTATACGGGACAGGGGCCCCACACAAGAGACCCAGTACTTC
d_call: TRBD1; clone_size: .; j_call: TRBJ2-7; v_call: TRBV7-2; cdr3_aa: CASSSPRRGNEQYF; cdr3_nt: TGTGCCAGCAGCTCTCCCCGCAGGGGGAACGAGCAGTACTTC
d_call: TRBD1; clone_size: .; j_call: TRBJ2-3; v_call: TRBV6-4; cdr3_aa: CASSESGTGKQYF; cdr3_nt: TGTGCCAGCAGTGAAAGTGGGACAGGGAAGCAGTATTTT
d_call: .; clone_size: .; j_call: TRBJ2-1; v_call: TRBV18; cdr3_aa: CASSWGLNEQFF; cdr3_nt: TGTGCCAGCTCATGGGGTCTCAATGAGCAGTTCTTC
d_call: TRBD2; clone_size: .; j_call: TRBJ2-2; v_call: TRBV7-2; cdr3_aa: CASSLVASGAGTGELFF; cdr3_nt: TGTGCCAGCAGCTTAGTGGCTAGCGGGGCGGGCACCGGGGAGCTGTTTTTT
d_call: .; clone_size: .; j_call: TRBJ2-2; v_call: TRBV7-2; cdr3_aa: CASSLVYWGPTGELFF; cdr3_nt: TGTGCCAGCAGCTTAGTTTATTGGGGGCCCACCGGGGAGCTGTTTTTT
d_call: .; clone_size: .; j_call: TRBJ2-2; v_call: TRBV12-3/TRBV12-4; cdr3_aa: CASSLGQTGELFF; cdr3_nt: TGTGCCAGCAGTTTAGGACAGACCGGGGAGCTGTTTTTT
d_call: TRBD1; clone_size: once; j_call: TRBJ2-7; v_call: TRBV4-3; cdr3_aa: CASSQTTGGYEQYF; cdr3_nt: TGCGCCAGCAGCCAAACGACAGGGGGCTACGAGCAGTACTTC
d_call: TRBD1; clone_size: .; j_call: TRBJ2-1; v_call: TRBV6-1; cdr3_aa: CASSEGQGYYNEQFF; cdr3_nt: TGTGCCAGCAGTGAGGGACAGGGATACTACAATGAGCAGTTCTTC
d_call: .; clone_size: .; j_call: TRBJ1-1; v_call: TRBV18; cdr3_aa: CASSAGGTEAFF; cdr3_nt: TGTGCCAGCTCAGCCGGTGGCACTGAAGCTTTCTTT
d_call: .; clone_size: once; j_call: TRBJ1-1; v_call: TRBV7-3; cdr3_aa: CASSLGAQAIAEAFF; cdr3_nt: TGTGCCAGCAGCTTAGGTGCACAGGCTATAGCTGAAGCTTTCTTT
d_call: .; clone_size: .; j_call: TRBJ1-1; v_call: TRBV18; cdr3_aa: CASSPQRAPESEAFF; cdr3_nt: TGTGCCAGCTCACCTCAGAGAGCCCCAGAATCCGAAGCTTTCTTT
d_call: .; clone_size: .; j_call: TRBJ2-7; v_call: TRBV5-5; cdr3_aa: CASSLYNSYEQYF; cdr3_nt: TGTGCCAGCAGCTTGTACAACTCCTACGAGCAGTACTTC
d_call: .; clone_size: .; j_call: TRBJ2-1; v_call: TRBV19; cdr3_aa: CASSGRGGGEQFF; cdr3_nt: TGTGCCAGTAGTGGGAGGGGAGGGGGTGAGCAGTTCTTC
d_call: .; clone_size: once; j_call: TRBJ1-2; v_call: TRBV18; cdr3_aa: CASSPPAQRYGYTF; cdr3_nt: TGTGCCAGCTCACCACCGGCCCAGCGCTATGGCTACACCTTC
d_call: TRBD2; clone_size: .; j_call: TRBJ2-2; v_call: TRBV3-1/TRBV3-2; cdr3_aa: CASTLIAGGFGELFF; cdr3_nt: TGTGCCAGCACTCTCATAGCGGGGGGGTTCGGGGAGCTGTTTTTT
d_call: .; clone_size: .; j_call: TRBJ2-5; v_call: TRBV30; cdr3_aa: CAWSVRAETQYF; cdr3_nt: TGTGCCTGGAGTGTCAGGGCAGAGACCCAGTACTTC
d_call: TRBD1; clone_size: .; j_call: TRBJ1-4; v_call: TRBV14; cdr3_aa: CASSQDFLQGAREKLFF; cdr3_nt: TGTGCCAGCAGCCAAGATTTTCTTCAGGGGGCGAGGGAAAAACTGTTTTTT
d_call: .; clone_size: .; j_call: TRBJ2-5; v_call: TRBV3-1/TRBV3-2; cdr3_aa: CASSQALKVLTSSETQYF; cdr3_nt: TGTGCCAGCAGCCAAGCCCTCAAGGTACTCACATCTTCAGAGACCCAGTACTTC
d_call: .; clone_size: .; j_call: TRBJ1-5; v_call: TRBV7-2; cdr3_aa: CASSLVVGGAEHNQPQHF; cdr3_nt: TGTGCCAGCAGCTTAGTAGTGGGAGGGGCAGAACACAATCAGCCCCAGCATTTT
d_call: .; clone_size: .; j_call: TRBJ1-3; v_call: TRBV5-4; cdr3_aa: CASSLGGASGNTIYF; cdr3_nt: TGTGCCAGCAGCTTGGGGGGCGCCTCTGGAAACACCATATATTTT
d_call: .; clone_size: .; j_call: TRBJ1-1; v_call: TRBV9; cdr3_aa: CASSVVGDPVNTEAFF; cdr3_nt: TGTGCCAGCAGCGTAGTTGGGGATCCCGTGAACACTGAAGCTTTCTTT
d_call: TRBD1; clone_size: once; j_call: TRBJ2-7; v_call: TRBV6-5; cdr3_aa: CASTPGQGTYEQYF; cdr3_nt: TGTGCCAGCACTCCGGGACAGGGAACGTACGAGCAGTACTTC
d_call: .; clone_size: .; j_call: TRBJ1-1; v_call: TRBV19; cdr3_aa: CAATNLGTEAFF; cdr3_nt: TGTGCCGCCACCAACCTGGGAACTGAAGCTTTCTTT
d_call: .; clone_size: once; j_call: TRBJ1-1; v_call: TRBV6-5; cdr3_aa: CASSYSGTVNTEAFF; cdr3_nt: TGTGCCAGCAGTTACTCAGGGACGGTGAACACTGAAGCTTTCTTT
d_call: .; clone_size: .; j_call: TRBJ1-2; v_call: TRBV27; cdr3_aa: CASSLEGGYGYTF; cdr3_nt: TGTGCCAGCAGTTTAGAGGGAGGCTATGGCTACACCTTC
d_call: .; clone_size: .; j_call: TRBJ1-1; v_call: TRBV28; cdr3_aa: CASSLFAATEAFF; cdr3_nt: TGTGCCAGCAGTTTATTTGCGGCAACCGAAGCTTTCTTT
d_call: .; clone_size: .; j_call: TRBJ1-3; v_call: TRBV13; cdr3_aa: CASSPQAGKSSGNTIYF; cdr3_nt: TGTGCCAGCAGCCCGCAGGCGGGAAAAAGCTCTGGAAACACCATATATTTT
d_call: .; clone_size: .; j_call: TRBJ1-5; v_call: TRBV7-8; cdr3_aa: CASSLYGASNQPQHF; cdr3_nt: TGTGCCAGCAGCTTATACGGGGCCAGCAATCAGCCCCAGCATTTT
d_call: .; clone_size: .; j_call: TRBJ1-5; v_call: TRBV12-3/TRBV12-4; cdr3_aa: CASRRDTHQPQHF; cdr3_nt: TGTGCCAGCAGAAGGGACACCCATCAGCCCCAGCATTTT
d_call: TRBD1; clone_size: few; j_call: TRBJ2-1; v_call: TRBV29-1; cdr3_aa: CSVPRDSSKQFF; cdr3_nt: TGCAGCGTCCCTAGGGACAGCAGCAAGCAGTTCTTC
d_call: .; clone_size: .; j_call: TRBJ1-3; v_call: TRBV28; cdr3_aa: CASRGGGAPSGNTIYF; cdr3_nt: TGTGCCAGCAGGGGGGGTGGGGCCCCCTCTGGAAACACCATATATTTT
d_call: .; clone_size: .; j_call: TRBJ1-1; v_call: TRBV4-2; cdr3_aa: CASSQTGADTEAFF; cdr3_nt: TGTGCCAGCAGCCAGACGGGGGCGGACACTGAAGCTTTCTTT
d_call: TRBD1; clone_size: many; j_call: TRBJ2-2; v_call: TRBV5-1; cdr3_aa: CASSGGQGATGELFF; cdr3_nt: TGCGCCAGCAGCGGCGGACAGGGGGCCACCGGGGAGCTGTTTTTT
d_call: .; clone_size: .; j_call: TRBJ1-1; v_call: TRBV6-5; cdr3_aa: CASSYQGKNTEAFF; cdr3_nt: TGTGCCAGCAGTTATCAGGGGAAGAACACTGAAGCTTTCTTT